Listed here is a single TCR beta chain. Its antigen is not known. The ends lost 0 bases at V and 7 bases at J; junction bases unmatched: 0. Germline lookup yields CDR1 MNHNY and CDR2 SVGAGI (reference sequence). This CDR3 region has 13 residues. Autologous stem cell transplantation was followed by relapse in every patient, and brentuximab vedotin exposure varied. Clones were sequenced by immunoSEQ multiplex PCR, and TCRdb holds only the in-frame ones, with some missing. The table has more than 2,000 clones, 58% seen once. This specimen belongs to a study of PD-1 blockade in classical Hodgkin lymphoma. The study's findings and limits: At baseline, newly diagnosed patients reportedly showed less TCR diversity than healthy donors.

The TCR sequence derives from a human donor with classical Hodgkin lymphoma. The material sequenced was peripheral blood mononuclear cells (PBMCs), taken at baseline. The rearrangement uses TRBV6-6 and TRBJ1-2, with 9 positions matching TRBD1. The CDR3 protein is CASSYSTGGGYTF. The DNA for the CDR3 is TGTGCCAGCAGTTACTCGACAGGGGGTGGCTACACCTTC.